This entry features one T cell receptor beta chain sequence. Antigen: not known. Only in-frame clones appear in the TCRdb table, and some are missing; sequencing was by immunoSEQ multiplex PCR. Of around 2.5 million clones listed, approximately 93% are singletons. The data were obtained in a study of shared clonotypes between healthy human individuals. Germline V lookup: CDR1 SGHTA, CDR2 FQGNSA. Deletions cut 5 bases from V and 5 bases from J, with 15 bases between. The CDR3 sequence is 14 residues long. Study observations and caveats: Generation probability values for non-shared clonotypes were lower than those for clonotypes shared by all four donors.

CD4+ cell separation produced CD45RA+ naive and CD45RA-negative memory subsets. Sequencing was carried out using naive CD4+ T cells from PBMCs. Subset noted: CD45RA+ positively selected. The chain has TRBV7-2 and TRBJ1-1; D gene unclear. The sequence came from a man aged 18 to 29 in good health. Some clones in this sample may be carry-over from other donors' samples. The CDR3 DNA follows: TGTGCCAGCAGCCGTCTGGCAGGAGGGACTGAAGCTTTCTTT. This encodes CASSRLAGGTEAFF.